The 11 T cell receptor beta chains presented below share a single source sample, sequenced in a study of tissue T cells after allogeneic stem cell transplantation. Documented time point: mouse harvest day 14 after allogeneic transplant. Mouse grafts combined 10^7 T-cell-depleted bone marrow cells with 10^6 splenic CD5+ T cells. TCRdb's copy holds only in-frame clones and misses some; the assay was immunoSEQ multiplex PCR. The repertoire holds more than 3,500 clones, with roughly half as singletons. The sample taken for sequencing was gut tissue. These receptors were taken from a female BALB/c mouse given C57BL/6 T cells with graft-versus-host disease after an allogeneic hematopoietic cell transplant.

In the case of this clone: Gene names and germline refer to mouse. The read ends 1 residue early relative to the CDR3; the germline J gene fills the gap. The chain carries TRBV4 and TRBJ1-5, with a weak D call TRBD1 (5 bases). Germline V lookup: CDR1 LGHDT, CDR2 YNNKQL (reference sequence). The V gene lost 4 bases and the J gene lost 4 bases, with 8 bases spanning the gap. CDR3 size: 13 residues. CDR3 DNA, as far as it was read: TGTGCCAGCAGCTTGGGACGGAACCAGGCTCCGCTT. It is translated as CASSLGRNQAPL. The complete CDR3 reads CASSLGRNQAPLF.

This clone was found once. Mouse gene names apply. The DNA ends 1 residue before the CDR3 does, and the rest of the CDR3 is filled in from the germline J gene. This chain links TRBV12-2 with TRBJ2-1; 7 nucleotides agree with TRBD1. The V and J ends lost 2 bases and 7 bases, in that order; junction bases with no gene match: 13. CDR1 and CDR2 (germline): SGHLS, HYDKME. The CDR3 loop spans 16 amino acids. CDR3 loop: CASSPAEAQGWAEQFF. The sequenced part of the CDR3 DNA is TGTGCCAGCTCTCCAGCAGAGGCACAGGGGTGGGCTGAGCAGTTC.

This clone appeared a few times. The gene names given are mouse names. The read terminates 1 residue before the CDR3 end, so the remaining end is supplied by the germline J gene. The V and J genes are TRBV14 and TRBJ1-5; no clear D. Per germline, CDR1 SGHDT and CDR2 FRDEAV. The CDR3 covers 13 residues. V was pared by 5 bases and J by 3 bases, with 9 bases between. CDR3 sequence reads: CASSSTVNQAPLF. The sequenced CDR3 bases are TGTGCCAGCAGCTCAACAGTCAACCAGGCTCCGCTT. Based on the CDR3 plus reference TRBV14 and TRBJ1-5, the full variable domain is EAGVTQSPRYAVLQEGQAVSFWCDPISGHDTLYWYQQPRDQGPQLLVYFRDEAVIDNSQLPSDRFSAVRPKGTNSTLKIQSAKQGDTATYLCASSSTVNQAPLFGEGTRLSVL.

On this clone: Gene names refer to mouse genes. The sequenced CDR3 bases are TGTGCCAGCAGTCCAGTACTCTATGCTGAGCAGTTC. It is translated as CASSPVLYAEQF. The whole CDR3 sequence is CASSPVLYAEQFF. This chain connects TRBV26 to TRBJ2-1; D remains ambiguous. The read terminates 1 residue ahead of where the CDR3 ends, so the germline J gene completes it. CDR1 KGHPV and CDR2 FQNQEV come from the germline V gene (reference sequence). This CDR3 is built from 13 residues. Trimming pared 4 bases from V and 3 bases from J, leaving 7 bases between.

Worth noting for this clone: Gene names and germline refer to mouse. The sequenced fragment ends 1 residue before the CDR3 boundary, so the rest is inferred from the germline J gene. This chain joins TRBV13-3 and TRBJ2-2, with TRBD2 matching 11 bases. Germline V gene lookup returns CDR1 NNHDY and CDR2 SYVADS. The trim removed 7 bases at V and 6 bases at J, leaving 2 bases unmatched. The CDR3 is 13 residues long. CDR3 DNA, as far as it was read: TGTGCCAGCCGGGACTGGGGGTCCGGGCAGCTCTAC. It codes for CASRDWGSGQLY. The full CDR3 protein reads CASRDWGSGQLYF.

Concerning this clone itself: Gene names and germline match the mouse. Read coverage stops 1 residue before the CDR3 terminus; the germline J gene supplies the remainder. The V and J genes are TRBV13-2 and TRBJ1-1; 9 bases fit TRBD1. J lost 9 bases, V lost 0 bases, and 3 bases had no gene match. The germline V gene has CDR1 NNHNN and CDR2 SYGAGS (reference sequence). This CDR3 has 13 amino acids. CDR3 region: CASGDAQGAKVFF. Partial CDR3 DNA: TGTGCCAGCGGTGATGCACAGGGGGCTAAAGTCTTC.

Points on this clone: Gene names denote mouse genes. CDR3 DNA, as far as it was read: TGTGCAAGCAGCAGACAGGGTAACTATGCTGAGCAGTTC. Translating it yields CASSRQGNYAEQF. The entire CDR3 reads CASSRQGNYAEQFF. The chain has TRBV16 and TRBJ2-1; 7 nucleotides agree with TRBD1. The CDR3 end is not reached by the read, which stops 1 residue before it; the germline J gene fills it in. Germline assignment: CDR1 SGHSA and CDR2 FRNQAP. J gave up 0 bases and V 5 bases, and 1 base lay outside the gene matches. The CDR3 sequence is 14 residues long.

In the case of this clone: The gene symbols are mouse symbols. The CDR3 extends 1 residue past the end of the read, so its final part is completed from the germline J gene. The chain employs TRBV13-1 and TRBJ1-1, with D perhaps TRBD1 (6 bases). This CDR3 contains 12 residues. Germline assignment: CDR1 NSHNY and CDR2 SYGAGN. The V and J ends lost 3 bases and 5 bases respectively, with 8 bases between them. CDR3 DNA, as far as it was read: TGTGCCAGCAGTGGCAGGGGAACAGAAGTCTTC. It is translated as CASSGRGTEVF. The CDR3 reads in full as CASSGRGTEVFF.

In its sample, this clone was seen a few times. The gene names given are mouse names. The CDR3 end falls 1 residue outside the read, so it is completed with the germline J gene. The chain employs TRBV5 and TRBJ1-2, with TRBD1 matching over 8 bases. Germline assignment: CDR1 LGHNA and CDR2 YNLKQL (reference sequence). V lost 6 bases, J lost 4 bases, and 4 bases stayed unmatched. The CDR3 runs to 13 residues. The CDR3 DNA, read in part, is TGTGCCAGCAGACCGGACAGGGTCTCCGACTACACC. It encodes CASRPDRVSDYT. The whole CDR3 is CASRPDRVSDYTF.

This clone ranks as large. Gene names and germline refer to mouse. The sequence runs out 1 residue before the end of the CDR3; the remainder is reconstructed from the germline J gene. V usage is TRBV24 and J usage is TRBJ2-7; 7 bases agree with TRBD1. CDR1 and CDR2 from the germline V gene are KGHTA and FRNEEI. The CDR3 has 14 amino acids. V lost 3 bases, J lost 5 bases, and 7 bases stayed unmatched. CDR3 DNA (partial): TGTGCCAGCAGTCTAGGGCAGGGGGAAGATGAACAGTAC. It is translated as CASSLGQGEDEQY. The complete CDR3 protein is CASSLGQGEDEQYF.

This clone occurred a few times. All gene names here are mouse names. The CDR3 end falls 1 residue outside the read, so it is completed with the germline J gene. The V gene is TRBV12-1, the J gene TRBJ2-1; possible D gene TRBD1, 5 bases. The V gene's germline CDR1 is SGHSN and CDR2 HYEKVE. The V end lost 0 bases, the J end lost 6 bases, and 11 bases lay between the germline ends. This CDR3 is 14 amino acids long. CDR3 bases read: TGTGCCAGCTCTCTCGGCCAGGGTGGTGCTGAGCAGTTC. Protein: CASSLGQGGAEQF. The whole CDR3 is CASSLGQGGAEQFF.